This TCR beta chain is drawn from a study of blood T cell repertoires in COVID-19. As regards this clone: Mismatch with germline at one junction end may stem from a read error.

Generated by immunoSEQ multiplex PCR, the TCRdb table keeps only in-frame clones and is missing some. The repertoire holds about 320,000 clones, with under 95% as singletons. Participants were placed into cohorts based on the clinical history they reported. Cohort 3 recovery required two negative PCRs, clearance, or symptom resolution. The germline V gene has CDR1 SGHTA and CDR2 FQGNSA. The CDR3 contains 14 residues. The origin of this receptor is a man in his 60s who had recovered from COVID-19. The sequenced sample was PBMCs or T cells enriched from blood (not recorded which). V is TRBV7-2 and J is TRBJ2-3; 7 positions match TRBD2. DNA for the CDR3: TGTGCCAGCAGCTTAGAGGGACTACCAACTACCAGGGATTTT. Translating it yields CASSLEGLPTTRDF.